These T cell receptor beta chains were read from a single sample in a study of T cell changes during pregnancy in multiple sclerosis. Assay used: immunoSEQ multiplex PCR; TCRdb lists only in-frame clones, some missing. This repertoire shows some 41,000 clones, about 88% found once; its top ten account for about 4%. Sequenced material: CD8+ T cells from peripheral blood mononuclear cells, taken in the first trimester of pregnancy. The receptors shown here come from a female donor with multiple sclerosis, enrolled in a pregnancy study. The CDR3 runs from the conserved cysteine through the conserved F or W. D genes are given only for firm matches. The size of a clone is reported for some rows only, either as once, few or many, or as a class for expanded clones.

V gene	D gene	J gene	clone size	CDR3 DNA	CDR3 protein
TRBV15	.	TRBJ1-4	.	TGTGCCACCAGCAGAGATGGTCTTTCTATTTCGGGTGAAAAACTGTTTTTT	CATSRDGLSISGEKLFF
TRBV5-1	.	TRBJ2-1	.	TGCGCCAGCAGCTTGAGCAGGGCCTACAATGAGCAGTTCTTC	CASSLSRAYNEQFF
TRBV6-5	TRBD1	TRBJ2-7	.	TGTGCCAGCAGTTTACAGGGGCTGGTCTACGAGCAGTACTTC	CASSLQGLVYEQYF
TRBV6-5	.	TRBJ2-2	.	TGTGCCAGCAGCGCAGGACAGTTTGAGGCCGGGGAGCTGTTTTTT	CASSAGQFEAGELFF
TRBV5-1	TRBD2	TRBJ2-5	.	TGCGCCAGCAGCAAACCGGGACTAGAGAGGGAGACCCAGTACTTC	CASSKPGLERETQYF
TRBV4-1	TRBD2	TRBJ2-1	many	TGCGCCAGCACCCAAGGGGCGGGGGGGCTCTACAATGAGCAGTTCTTC	CASTQGAGGLYNEQFF
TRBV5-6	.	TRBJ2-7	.	TGTGCCAGCAGCTTGGTGGACAGTTTAAGGGAGCAGTACTTC	CASSLVDSLREQYF
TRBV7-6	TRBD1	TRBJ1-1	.	TGTGCCAGCAGCCGATTCCAGGGGGGACAGGGATGGACTGAAGCTTTCTTT	CASSRFQGGQGWTEAFF
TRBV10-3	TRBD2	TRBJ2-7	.	TGTGCCTTCCACAAACCGAGGACTAGCGGATCCTACGAGCAGTACTTC	CAFHKPRTSGSYEQYF
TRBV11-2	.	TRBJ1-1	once	TGTGCCAGCAGCCCAAGGGGCACTGAAGCTTTCTTT	CASSPRGTEAFF
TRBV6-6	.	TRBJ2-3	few	TGTGCCAGCACTTCCGCGGACACTCGCACAGATACGCAGTATTTT	CASTSADTRTDTQYF
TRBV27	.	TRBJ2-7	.	TGTGCCAGCAGTTTATTGGCGGAAGGTAACGAGCAGTACTTC	CASSLLAEGNEQYF
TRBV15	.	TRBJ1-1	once	TGTGCCACCAGCAGGACCGGGACAACGAACACTGAAGCTTTCTTT	CATSRTGTTNTEAFF
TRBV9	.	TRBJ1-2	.	TGTGCCAGCAGCTCCGGGGGGATAGGGTATGGCTACACCTTC	CASSSGGIGYGYTF
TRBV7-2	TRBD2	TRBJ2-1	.	TGTGCCAGCAGCTCCCCGGTAGCGGGGGGGCTGTCCTACAATGAGCAGTTCTTC	CASSSPVAGGLSYNEQFF
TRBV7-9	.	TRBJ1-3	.	TGTGCCAGCAGCCCGTGGGGGGGCTCTGGAAACACCATATATTTT	CASSPWGGSGNTIYF